Below, 32 T cell receptor beta chains from the same sample are listed, as sequenced in a study of cytomegalovirus exposure and HLA in healthy donors. Clones were sequenced by immunoSEQ multiplex PCR, and TCRdb holds only the in-frame ones, with some missing. The sample consists of a few hundred thousand clones, about nine tenths of them appearing once. The sequenced sample consisted of PBMCs. Every receptor here comes from a woman under 30 in good health and CMV-seronegative.

The genes are TRBV7-3 and TRBJ1-2, with 8 bases lining up with TRBD1. The CDR3 has 13 amino acids. The germline V gene has CDR1 SGHTA and CDR2 FQGTGA. Trimming took 3 bases from V and 6 from J; bases not matched to a gene: 3. Here the CDR3 reads CASSFRDRNGYTF. The CDR3 region has the DNA TGTGCCAGCAGCTTCCGGGACAGGAATGGCTACACCTTC.

The chain carries TRBV6-5 and TRBJ1-5; no definite D call. The CDR3 runs 14 residues. Trimming left V 8 bases short and J 7 bases short, with 18 bases between. CDR1 and CDR2 (germline): MNHEY, SVGAGI. The DNA of the CDR3 is TGTGCCAGCGCCCTTGAGGGAGGAGGCCAGCCCCAGCATTTT. Translation gives CASALEGGGQPQHF.

This clone was observed once. The genes are TRBV18 and TRBJ2-1; 12 nucleotides align to TRBD2. This CDR3 region has 18 residues. The V gene's germline CDR1 is KGHSH and CDR2 LQKENI. With V trimmed by 2 bases and J by 6 bases, 11 bases remained unmatched. CDR3 DNA: TGTGCCAGCTCACCAGCGTCGGCTAGCGGGAGGGCGGGCAATGAGCAGTTCTTC. This codes for CASSPASASGRAGNEQFF.

V gene TRBV7-2 combines with J gene TRBJ2-5; D uncertain. The CDR3 length is 15 residues. Germline CDR1 is SGHTA and CDR2 is FQGNSA. V dropped 0 bases and J dropped 3 bases, with 11 bases sitting between them. CDR3 residues: CASSLARGSEETQYF. The CDR3, as DNA: TGTGCCAGCAGCTTAGCGCGTGGTTCTGAAGAGACCCAGTACTTC.

The rearrangement uses TRBV5-1 and TRBJ1-2, with D tentatively TRBD1 (6 bases). The CDR3 consists of 17 residues. Per germline, CDR1 SGHRS and CDR2 YFSETQ. Trimming shortened V by 0 bases and J by 1 base, and 16 bases separated the two germline ends. The CDR3 DNA follows: TGCGCCAGCAGCTTGGCAGGGGCAACCGATATTAACTATGGCTACACCTTC. This encodes CASSLAGATDINYGYTF. Filled out from reference TRBV5-1 and TRBJ1-2, the complete variable domain reads KAGVTQTPRYLIKTRGQQVTLSCSPISGHRSVSWYQQTPGQGLQFLFEYFSETQRNKGNFPGRFSGRQFSNSRSEMNVSTLELGDSALYLCASSLAGATDINYGYTFGSGTRLTVV.

The rearrangement joins TRBV6-4 to TRBJ2-2, with TRBD2 as a possible D gene (5 bases). Germline CDR1 MRHNA, CDR2 SNTAGT. This CDR3 comprises 13 residues. V was clipped by 2 bases and J by 4 bases, with 5 bases between them. CDR3 in amino acids: CASSDEGTGELFF. As DNA, the CDR3 is TGTGCCAGCAGTGACGAGGGCACCGGGGAGCTGTTTTTT.

This chain links TRBV5-1 with TRBJ2-7, with 16 bases identical to TRBD2. CDR3 length: 15 residues. Germline trimming cut 6 bases from V and 3 bases from J; bases unmatched to any gene: 3. Germline CDR1 is SGHRS and CDR2 is YFSETQ. The CDR3 loop is CASTGTSGRVYEQYF. The CDR3 DNA reads TGCGCCAGCACCGGGACTAGCGGGAGGGTCTACGAGCAGTACTTC.

V gene TRBV28 combines with J gene TRBJ2-7; 8 bases align to TRBD1. The CDR3 runs to 13 residues. V lost 6 bases, J lost 3 bases, and 4 bases stayed unmatched. Germline CDR1 MDHEN, CDR2 SYDVKM. CDR3 nucleotide sequence: TGTGCCAGCAGCACCGACAGGGGCTACGAGCAGTACTTC. Amino acid sequence: CASSTDRGYEQYF.

The gene calls are TRBV28 and TRBJ2-5, with D tentatively TRBD2 (6 bases). The germline CDR1 and CDR2 sequences are MDHEN and SYDVKM. The ends were cut back, 2 bases at V and 5 bases at J, with 21 bases in the middle. There are 17 residues in the CDR3. CDR3 sequence: CASSLIGGKTLGETQYF. CDR3 nucleotides: TGTGCCAGCAGTTTAATTGGGGGGAAAACCCTCGGGGAGACCCAGTACTTC.

This sequence joins TRBV18 and TRBJ2-1; TRBD2 aligns across 12 bases. J lost 6 bases, V lost 0 bases, and 6 bases had no gene match. The length of the CDR3 is 17 residues. The germline gives CDR1 KGHSH, CDR2 LQKENI. The DNA for the CDR3 is TGTGCCAGCTCACCACCGACTAGCGGGAGCTACATCAATGAGCAGTTCTTC. Protein product: CASSPPTSGSYINEQFF.

The chain recombines TRBV2 with TRBJ1-2; the D is unclear. The germline V and J ends were trimmed by 11 bases and 4 bases, with 8 bases remaining between them. CDR1 and CDR2 (germline): SNHLY, FYNNEI. The CDR3 has 10 residues. This chain's CDR3 is CAGQVYGYTF. DNA for the CDR3: TGTGCCGGGCAGGTCTATGGCTACACCTTC. Based on the CDR3 plus reference TRBV2 and TRBJ1-2, the full variable domain is EPEVTQTPSHQVTQMGQEVILRCVPISNHLYFYWYRQILGQKVEFLVSFYNNEISEKSEIFDDQFSVERPDGSNFTLKIRSTKLEDSAMYFCAGQVYGYTFGSGTRLTVV.

This clone was found once. V usage is TRBV28 and J usage is TRBJ2-3; 9 nucleotides line up with TRBD2. The CDR3 is 18 amino acids. The germline CDR1 and CDR2 sequences are MDHEN and SYDVKM. The trim removed 6 bases at V and 3 bases at J, leaving 16 bases unmatched. The CDR3 DNA follows: TGTGCCAGCAGCTCCCACCGCGTTAGCGGGAGTCTAACAGATACGCAGTATTTT. Encoded protein: CASSSHRVSGSLTDTQYF.

J is TRBJ1-5 and V is TRBV6-1; 8 bases map to TRBD1. Germline loops: CDR1 MNHNS, CDR2 SASEGT. The V gene end was trimmed by 4 bases and the J gene end by 0 bases; junction bases not matched to a gene: 14. The CDR3 sequence is 19 residues long. CDR3: CASSVHWPTTGDSNQPQHF. DNA of the CDR3: TGTGCCAGCAGTGTTCACTGGCCCACGACAGGGGATAGCAATCAGCCCCAGCATTTT.

The genes are TRBV29-1 and TRBJ1-2; no clear D gene. The ends were cut back, 4 bases at V and 8 bases at J, with 11 bases in the middle. The CDR3 runs to 11 residues. Germline-derived CDR1 and CDR2 are SQVTM and ANQGSEA. The CDR3 sequence: CSVVRDSGYTF. DNA for the CDR3: TGCAGCGTTGTGAGGGATAGCGGCTACACCTTC.

The V and J genes are TRBV7-3 and TRBJ2-2, with 12 bases lining up with TRBD2. Germline assignment: CDR1 SGHTA and CDR2 FQGTGA. After removal of 0 bases from V and 6 bases from J, the junction contained 14 bases not matched to a gene. The CDR3 is 20 amino acids. The CDR3 nucleotides read TGTGCCAGCAGCTTAACGCAACTAGCGGGAGGATGGGGAAGGGCCGGGGAGCTGTTTTTT. Its translation: CASSLTQLAGGWGRAGELFF. Full variable domain (missing parts from reference TRBV7-3 and TRBJ2-2): GAGVSQTPSNKVTEKGKYVELRCDPISGHTALYWYRQSLGQGPEFLIYFQGTGAADDSGLPNDRFFAVRPEGSVSTLKIQRTERGDSAVYLCASSLTQLAGGWGRAGELFFGEGSRLTVL.

V usage is TRBV19 and J usage is TRBJ2-7, with D maybe TRBD1 (5 bases). Germline V gives CDR1 LNHDA, CDR2 SQIVND (reference sequence). Trimming took off 6 bases at V and 7 bases at J, with 13 bases between the two ends. The CDR3 extends over 12 amino acids. The chain's CDR3 is CASSHKGREQYF. The CDR3 nucleotides read TGTGCCAGTAGCCATAAGGGGCGGGAGCAGTACTTC.

The rearrangement uses TRBV5-1 and TRBJ2-2, with 7 bases that match TRBD1. Germline lookup yields CDR1 SGHRS and CDR2 YFSETQ. The length of the CDR3 is 15 residues. V shed 4 bases and J 4 bases; nucleotides not matched to a gene: 7. CDR3 residues: CASSETGVGTGELFF. CDR3 in DNA: TGCGCCAGCAGCGAAACAGGGGTGGGCACCGGGGAGCTGTTTTTT.

The chain employs TRBV27 and TRBJ1-1; no clear D. Looked up from germline, CDR1 is MNHEY and CDR2 is SMNVEV (reference sequence). CDR3 length: 15 residues. V was clipped by 4 bases and J by 7 bases, with 19 bases between them. The CDR3 reads CASSSFGTPSGEAFF. CDR3 DNA sequence: TGTGCCAGCAGTTCATTCGGCACCCCCTCGGGTGAAGCTTTCTTT.

This clone appeared a single time. This chain links TRBV5-1 with TRBJ2-1, with D possibly being TRBD2 (5 bases). V was pared by 5 bases and J by 6 bases, with 12 bases between. The germline V gene has CDR1 SGHRS and CDR2 YFSETQ. This CDR3 comprises 13 residues. DNA for the CDR3: TGCGCCAGCAGAGGAGAGGGCCCCAATGAGCAGTTCTTC. Amino acid sequence: CASRGEGPNEQFF.

The chain recombines TRBV27 with TRBJ1-5; 9 bases map to TRBD1. The germline gives CDR1 MNHEY, CDR2 SMNVEV (reference sequence). The CDR3 extends over 16 amino acids. The junction had 11 bases not matched to a gene; V was cut back by 5 bases and J by 6 bases. The CDR3 region is CASSRGQGGSGQPQHF. The CDR3 coding sequence is TGTGCCAGCAGTAGGGGACAGGGCGGGTCGGGTCAGCCCCAGCATTTT.

The chain has TRBV7-9 and TRBJ2-1, with D unresolved. V gave up 5 bases and J gave up 5 bases, with 13 bases separating them. Per germline, CDR1 SEHNR and CDR2 FQNEAQ (reference sequence). This CDR3 is 14 amino acids long. The CDR3 region has the DNA TGTGCCAGCAGCGCCACAGCCGGTAACAATGAGCAGTTCTTC. Translation gives CASSATAGNNEQFF.

This clone is a singleton in its sample. The chain is built from TRBV1 and TRBJ2-3; whether TRBD2, the table's D call, matches the DNA was not checked. TRBV1 is a listed pseudogene. The CDR3 has 19 amino acids. The CDR3 is CTSSQERSATGTYADTQYF. The CDR3 nucleotides are TGCACCAGCAGCCAAGAAAGATCCGCTACCGGGACTTACGCAGATACGCAGTATTTT.

CDR3 sequence (DNA): TGTGCCAGCAGCCCTTCCCGGGGAACAAACACTGAAGCTTTCTTT. Residues: CASSPSRGTNTEAFF. The chain carries TRBV28 and TRBJ1-1, with D hard to call. Germline V gives CDR1 MDHEN, CDR2 SYDVKM. The V end was cut by 6 bases, the J end by 2 bases, with 16 bases between. The CDR3 sequence is 15 residues long.

A remark on this clone: Different DNA sequences within this sample yield the same CDR3. This sequence joins TRBV5-1 and TRBJ2-5; possibly TRBD1 for D (7 bases). Germline-derived CDR1 and CDR2 are SGHRS and YFSETQ. With 5 bases removed from V and 5 bases from J, the gap between germline ends came to 10 bases. CDR3 length equals 12 residues. The CDR3 sequence: CASSPGGETQYF. DNA of the CDR3: TGCGCCAGCAGTCCAGGGGGGGAGACCCAGTACTTC.

The chain couples TRBV4-2 to TRBJ2-7; D may be TRBD2 (5 bases). CDR1 is LGHNA, CDR2 YNFKEQ, per germline. V dropped 0 bases and J dropped 3 bases, with 15 bases sitting between them. The CDR3 has 16 amino acids. The CDR3 region has the DNA TGTGCCAGCAGCCAAGAAAGGACGGACTTGGGCTACGAGCAGTACTTC. This sequence encodes CASSQERTDLGYEQYF.

This clone was found once. This chain links TRBV27 with TRBJ2-7, with 9 bases identical to TRBD1. The CDR3 has 18 residues. The germline gives CDR1 MNHEY, CDR2 SMNVEV (reference sequence). With V trimmed by 1 base and J by 4 bases, 14 bases remained unmatched. The CDR3: CASSLFKPGTGSRYEQYF. CDR3 DNA: TGTGCCAGCAGTTTATTCAAGCCCGGGACAGGGTCTAGGTACGAGCAGTACTTC.

J is TRBJ2-7 and V is TRBV19; D is unresolved. Trimming removed 8 bases at V and 5 bases at J, with 10 bases between. The CDR3 contains 11 residues. CDR1 is LNHDA, CDR2 SQIVND, per germline (reference sequence). The CDR3 sequence: CASHTLNEQYF. The CDR3 DNA follows: TGTGCCAGTCACACCCTCAACGAGCAGTACTTC.

The chain links TRBV6-6 to TRBJ2-1, with D possibly matching TRBD2 (6 bases). V was shortened by 0 bases and J by 3 bases, with 12 bases between the two germline ends. This CDR3 is 16 amino acids long. Germline V gives CDR1 MNHNY, CDR2 SVGAGI (reference sequence). The CDR3 here is CASSYSQLGSYNEQFF. In DNA form, the CDR3 reads TGTGCCAGCAGTTACTCGCAACTCGGGAGCTACAATGAGCAGTTCTTC.

This clone occurred once. DNA of the CDR3: TGTGCCAGCAGCATGACGACAGGAATGAACACTGAAGCTTTCTTT. It encodes CASSMTTGMNTEAFF. V and J are TRBV9 and TRBJ1-1; maybe TRBD1 (6 bases). In germline, CDR1 is SGDLS, CDR2 YYNGEE. V was shortened by 4 bases and J by 0 bases, with 13 bases between the two germline ends. The CDR3 length is 15 residues.

The chain couples TRBV18 to TRBJ2-7, with 8 bases matching TRBD1. This CDR3 contains 13 residues. The J segment lost 3 bases and the V segment lost 6 bases, leaving 4 bases of the junction unmatched. Germline V gives CDR1 KGHSH, CDR2 LQKENI. CDR3 sequence reads: CASSTDRGYEQYF. The CDR3 bases are TGTGCCAGCTCGACCGACAGGGGCTACGAGCAGTACTTC.

The chain couples TRBV5-1 to TRBJ1-1; D perhaps matches TRBD1 (5 bases). CDR1 and CDR2 (germline): SGHRS, YFSETQ. V was clipped by 4 bases and J by 0 bases, with 19 bases between them. CDR3 size: 17 residues. DNA for the CDR3: TGCGCCAGCAGCCTAACGCAGGGAACGGCGGTGAACACTGAAGCTTTCTTT. Protein sequence: CASSLTQGTAVNTEAFF. The full variable domain, in which reference TRBV5-1 and TRBJ1-1 provide the parts outside the CDR3, is KAGVTQTPRYLIKTRGQQVTLSCSPISGHRSVSWYQQTPGQGLQFLFEYFSETQRNKGNFPGRFSGRQFSNSRSEMNVSTLELGDSALYLCASSLTQGTAVNTEAFFGQGTRLTVV.

The gene calls are TRBV4-1 and TRBJ2-5; TRBD2 might be the D (7 bases). V was pared by 1 base and J by 1 base, with 16 bases between. This CDR3 contains 17 residues. CDR1 and CDR2 (germline): MGHRA, YSYEKL. Written as DNA, the CDR3 is TGCGCCAGCAGCCAAGTGGGCGGGGGCGCAGCCCAAGAGACCCAGTACTTC. This sequence encodes CASSQVGGGAAQETQYF.